This T cell receptor beta chain originates from a study of T cells after yellow fever vaccination. Points from the study as a whole: Weaker, the secondary response had a peak occurring faster, on day 5 versus 15. High-abundance clonotypes from the bulk population could contaminate FACS-sorted repertoires. A limited proportion of clonotypes was detected within both the CD4 and CD8 compartments. Post-booster samples contained most primary-vaccination clones (approximately 97% CD4, about 87% CD8).

TCRdb called the 5' RACE reads again in MiXCR, with one record for every CDR3 protein. The sample has some 110,000 distinct CDR3 sequences; 8.4% are singletons. V gave up 6 bases and J gave up 2 bases; unmatched junction bases: 4. This CDR3 region has 13 residues. Germline lookup yields CDR1 MNHEY and CDR2 SVGEGT. In the case of this clonotype: Its antigen is still unknown. A read error may be the cause here, since a much bigger clone is one base away. The CDR3 does not end in the conserved phenylalanine or tryptophan, so this is likely a read error.

J is TRBJ2-7 and V is TRBV6-2 or TRBV6-3, with TRBD2 matching over 7 bases. This specimen was CD8+ T cells sorted from PBMCs, taken 45 days after the yellow fever booster vaccination. This clonotype was obtained from a man aged 25-45 years who received the YFV17D yellow fever vaccine. The CDR3 sequence is CASSPGLTYEQYL. The CDR3 DNA reads as TGTGCCAGCAGCCCGGGACTAACCTACGAGCAGTACTTA.